Shown below are 27 T cell receptor beta chains from a single sample sequenced in a study of tissue T cells after allogeneic stem cell transplantation. Some clones are missing from TCRdb's copy, which holds only in-frame ones; the method was immunoSEQ multiplex PCR. In the table there are around 17,000 clones, roughly two thirds of which are singletons. Sequencing was performed on spleen. The source of these receptors is a female BALB/c mouse in good health. This mouse strain has H2-d as its MHC haplotype.

In the case of this clone: Gene names denote mouse genes. The read halts 1 residue ahead of the CDR3 end, with the missing end drawn from the germline J gene. This chain connects TRBV13-2 to TRBJ2-2; D ambiguous. This CDR3 spans 16 amino acids. V lost 0 bases and J 0 bases, leaving 9 bases between the germline ends. The V gene's germline CDR1 is NNHNN and CDR2 SYGAGS (reference sequence). CDR3 sequence reads: CASGDAEAANTGQLYF. CDR3 DNA, as far as it was read: TGTGCCAGCGGTGATGCAGAGGCTGCAAACACCGGGCAGCTCTAC.

Comment on this clone: The genes are named according to mouse. The read ends 1 residue early relative to the CDR3; the germline J gene fills the gap. The gene calls are TRBV1 and TRBJ2-7; either TRBD1 or TRBD2 may supply D (6 bases each). CDR3 length: 14 residues. V lost 4 bases, J lost 0 bases, and 10 bases lay in between. Germline CDR1 reads NSQYPW; CDR2 reads LRSPGD (reference sequence). This CDR3 reads CTCSDWDNSYEQYF. The DNA read from the CDR3 is TGCACCTGCAGTGACTGGGACAACTCCTATGAACAGTAC.

As to this clone: Gene names and germline refer to mouse. The sequenced part of the CDR3 DNA is TGTGCCAGCAGTCTCTCCTATGAACAGTAC. It is translated as CASSLSYEQY. The whole CDR3 reads CASSLSYEQYF. The V gene is TRBV4, the J gene TRBJ2-7; D unresolved. Read data end 1 residue before the CDR3 end; the end is taken from the germline J gene. From germline, CDR1 is LGHDT and CDR2 YNNKQL (reference sequence). This CDR3 spans 11 amino acids. The V end was cut by 6 bases, the J end by 0 bases, with 3 bases between.

A word on this clone: Mouse names are used for the genes. The CDR3 end is not reached by the read, which stops 1 residue before it; the germline J gene fills it in. The chain couples TRBV13-2 to TRBJ2-2, with D unclear. V was cut by 0 bases and J by 0 bases, with 6 bases left in between. Per the germline V gene, CDR1 is NNHNN and CDR2 is SYGAGS (reference sequence). The CDR3 has 15 amino acids. Incomplete CDR3 DNA: TGTGCCAGCGGTGATGCCGCAGCAAACACCGGGCAGCTCTAC. Translated, it gives CASGDAAANTGQLY. The complete CDR3 protein is CASGDAAANTGQLYF.

A note on this clone: Genes and germline come from the mouse. Read coverage stops 1 residue before the CDR3 terminus; the germline J gene supplies the remainder. V usage is TRBV13-2 and J usage is TRBJ1-1; TRBD1 might be the D (5 bases). V shed 3 bases and J shed 0 bases, with 9 bases lying between them. The germline V gene has CDR1 NNHNN and CDR2 SYGAGS (reference sequence). The CDR3 length is 14 residues. The sequenced CDR3 bases are TGTGCCAGCGGTGGCAGGGCAACAAACACAGAAGTCTTC. Translation: CASGGRATNTEVF. From start to end, the CDR3 is CASGGRATNTEVFF.

A note on this clone: Genes and germline are mouse. The read ends 1 residue shy of where the CDR3 ends; the end is completed using the germline J gene. The chain is built from TRBV1 and TRBJ2-5; 8 nucleotides line up with TRBD2. The CDR3 consists of 17 residues. V shed 0 bases and J 2 bases; nucleotides not matched to a gene: 7. The germline gives CDR1 NSQYPW, CDR2 LRSPGD (reference sequence). CDR3 bases read: TGCACCTGCAGTGCAGATAAACGGGGGGGCCTCCAAGACACCCAGTAC. It encodes CTCSADKRGGLQDTQY. The full CDR3 protein reads CTCSADKRGGLQDTQYF.

This clone was seen only a few times. Gene names are the mouse ones. The read ends 1 residue shy of where the CDR3 ends; the end is completed using the germline J gene. The V call is TRBV13-3, the J call TRBJ1-3; the match to TRBD1 covers 7 bases. The CDR3 consists of 12 residues. With 5 bases clipped from V and 9 bases from J, the junction kept 5 bases outside the gene matches. Germline values: CDR1 NNHDY, CDR2 SYVADS. CDR3 region: CASSDRVGTLYF. The CDR3 DNA, read in part, is TGTGCCAGCAGCGACAGGGTTGGTACGCTCTAT.

In the case of this clone: Gene names refer to mouse genes. The read terminates 1 residue ahead of where the CDR3 ends, so the germline J gene completes it. The chain is built from TRBV13-2 and TRBJ1-1, with D maybe TRBD1 (5 bases). The germline V and J ends were trimmed by 2 bases and 6 bases, with 17 bases remaining between them. Germline values: CDR1 NNHNN, CDR2 SYGAGS (reference sequence). CDR3 length: 15 amino acids. The CDR3 loop is CASGEDKSGWPEVFF. The covered CDR3 bases are TGTGCCAGCGGTGAGGACAAATCAGGGTGGCCAGAAGTCTTC.

Of note for this clone: The germline and genes are mouse ones. The read ends 1 residue shy of where the CDR3 ends; the end is completed using the germline J gene. The chain combines TRBV13-3 with TRBJ1-6; D gene uncertain. TRBJ1-6 falls under the ORF class, with uncertain function. Germline-derived CDR1 and CDR2 are NNHDY and SYVADS. The CDR3 has 13 residues. The V gene lost 2 bases and the J gene lost 3 bases, with 3 bases spanning the gap. The CDR3 loop reads CASSELYNSPLYF. The DNA read from the CDR3 is TGTGCCAGCAGTGAACTCTATAATTCGCCCCTCTAC.

In regard to this clone: Mouse names are used for the genes. With the read ending 1 residue before the CDR3 end, the germline J gene is used to fill in that end. The V and J genes are TRBV4 and TRBJ2-5, with unresolved D. Germline V lookup: CDR1 LGHDT, CDR2 YNNKQL (reference sequence). V was trimmed by 3 bases and J by 3 bases, leaving 10 bases between them. The CDR3 spans 14 residues. Partial CDR3 DNA: TGTGCCAGCAGCTACTCCGGGAGGCAAGACACCCAGTAC. It specifies CASSYSGRQDTQY. The full CDR3 protein is CASSYSGRQDTQYF.

As regards this clone: Genes and germline are mouse. The read comes to an end 1 residue before the CDR3 does, leaving the germline J gene to fill in the end. This chain connects TRBV13-1 to TRBJ1-6; the D gene is possibly TRBD1 (5 bases). TRBJ1-6 is classed as an ORF, of uncertain function. Germline CDR1 reads NSHNY; CDR2 reads SYGAGN. The CDR3 has 14 residues. The V end lost 5 bases, the J end lost 0 bases, and 6 bases lay between the germline ends. CDR3 DNA, as far as it was read: TGTGCCAGCAGGGACAATTCCTATAATTCGCCCCTCTAC. Protein: CASRDNSYNSPLY. The CDR3, in full, reads CASRDNSYNSPLYF.

Worth noting for this clone: Germline and genes: mouse. Read coverage stops 1 residue before the CDR3 terminus; the germline J gene supplies the remainder. J is TRBJ2-2 and V is TRBV5; 10 positions match TRBD2. The CDR3 runs to 17 residues. V lost 0 bases, J lost 2 bases, and 3 bases stayed unmatched. Per the germline V gene, CDR1 is LGHNA and CDR2 is YNLKQL (reference sequence). Partial CDR3 DNA: TGTGCCAGCAGCCAAGATCCCTGGGGGGGCAACACCGGGCAGCTCTAC. Residues: CASSQDPWGGNTGQLY. The CDR3, in full, reads CASSQDPWGGNTGQLYF.

As to this clone: At one of its ends the junction is not consistent with the germline gene, which may arise from a read error. Gene names follow the mouse nomenclature. The read ends 1 residue shy of where the CDR3 ends; the end is completed using the germline J gene. This chain joins TRBV13-1 and TRBJ2-7, with D tentatively TRBD2 (5 bases). This CDR3 is 13 amino acids long. Germline values: CDR1 NSHNY, CDR2 SYGAGN. This CDR3 is CASGDAYWQEQYF. The part of the CDR3 DNA that was read is TGTGCCAGCGGTGATGCGTACTGGCAGGAACAGTAC.

As for this clone: The listed genes are named as in mouse. The read terminates 1 residue before the CDR3 end, so the remaining end is supplied by the germline J gene. This rearrangement joins TRBV5 to TRBJ2-7; 13 bases agree with TRBD2. CDR3 size: 17 residues. Germline lookup yields CDR1 LGHNA and CDR2 YNLKQL (reference sequence). V lost 0 bases and J lost 2; bases outside the gene matches: 4. CDR3 sequence: CASSQDQGLGGTYEQYF. The CDR3 bases that were read are TGTGCCAGCAGCCAAGATCAGGGACTGGGGGGGACCTATGAACAGTAC.

Points on this clone: Mouse gene names apply. The CDR3 end falls 1 residue outside the read, so it is completed with the germline J gene. The V gene is TRBV13-1, the J gene TRBJ2-1; 11 nucleotides line up with TRBD2. Germline V gene lookup returns CDR1 NSHNY and CDR2 SYGAGN. V lost 3 bases to trimming and J lost 1 base; unmatched junction nucleotides: 3. The CDR3 has 16 residues. The covered CDR3 bases are TGTGCCAGCAGTGTCGGACTGGGGGGAAACTATGCTGAGCAGTTC. Protein sequence: CASSVGLGGNYAEQF. In full, the CDR3 is CASSVGLGGNYAEQFF.

Regarding this clone: At one end the junction does not follow the germline gene, possibly because of a read error. Gene names and germline refer to mouse. The read halts 1 residue ahead of the CDR3 end, with the missing end drawn from the germline J gene. The J gene is TRBJ2-3, the V gene TRBV1; no clear D. Germline CDR1 reads NSQYPW; CDR2 reads LRSPGD (reference sequence). The CDR3 loop spans 14 amino acids. CDR3 protein: CTCGALASAETLYF. The covered CDR3 bases are TGCACCTGCGGTGCGCTGGCTAGTGCAGAAACGCTGTAT.

In the case of this clone: Mouse names are used for the genes. The read ends 1 residue before the CDR3 terminus; that terminus is restored from the germline J gene. The chain recombines TRBV31 with TRBJ1-2; TRBD1 matches 7 bases. The CDR3 loop spans 14 amino acids. Germline assignment: CDR1 GKSSPN and CDR2 SITVG. Germline trimming cut 2 bases from V and 2 bases from J; bases unmatched to any gene: 5. CDR3 DNA, as far as it was read: TGTGCCTGGAGTAATCTACAGGGGAACTCCGACTACACC. Its translation: CAWSNLQGNSDYT. In full, the CDR3 reads CAWSNLQGNSDYTF.

This clone was counted once. Here the gene names and germline are mouse. From the germline J gene comes the end of the CDR3, since the read stops 1 residue before it. This rearrangement joins TRBV13-3 to TRBJ2-5; D is perhaps TRBD1 (6 bases). Trimming pared 3 bases from V and 3 bases from J, leaving 8 bases between. Germline lookup yields CDR1 NNHDY and CDR2 SYVADS. The CDR3 covers 13 residues. CDR3 sequence: CASSGTEQDTQYF. CDR3 DNA, as far as it was read: TGTGCCAGCAGTGGGACAGAACAAGACACCCAGTAC.

This clone was seen a few times. Gene and germline names: mouse. The read stops 1 residue short of the end of the CDR3; the missing end is completed from the germline J gene. The V and J genes are TRBV13-1 and TRBJ1-4, with D unresolved. The CDR3 is 15 amino acids. Trimming removed 0 bases at V and 4 bases at J, with 10 bases between. Per germline, CDR1 NSHNY and CDR2 SYGAGN. The sequenced CDR3 bases are TGTGCCAGCAGTGATGCTTCGGTGGTCAACGAAAGATTATTT. It translates to CASSDASVVNERLF. The CDR3 as a whole reads CASSDASVVNERLFF. The entire variable domain, with the rest obtained from reference TRBV13-1 and TRBJ1-4, is as follows: EAAVTQSPRNKVTVTGGNVTLSCRQTNSHNYMYWYRQDTGHGLRLIHYSYGAGNLRIGDVPDGYKATRTTQEDFFLLLELASPSQTSLYFCASSDASVVNERLFFGHGTKLSVL.

About this clone itself: Mouse gene names and germline throughout. The read ends 1 residue shy of where the CDR3 ends; the end is completed using the germline J gene. This chain uses TRBV31 with TRBJ1-4; no reliable D call. This CDR3 has 16 amino acids. Germline assignment: CDR1 GKSSPN and CDR2 SITVG. Deletions cut 2 bases from V and 0 bases from J, with 13 bases between. The CDR3 sequence: CAWSRLGRFSNERLFF. The CDR3 bases that were read are TGTGCCTGGAGTAGATTAGGACGGTTTTCCAACGAAAGATTATTT.

With regard to this clone: Gene labels here are mouse ones. The read stops 1 residue short of the end of the CDR3; the missing end is completed from the germline J gene. The J gene is TRBJ2-1, the V gene TRBV29, with 7 bases matching TRBD2. Unmatched junction bases numbered 4, after V lost 5 bases and J lost 3 bases. The CDR3 length is 14 residues. Germline CDR1 and CDR2: MSHET and SYDVDS. The sequenced CDR3 bases are TGTGCTAGCAGTCAGACTGGGCTCTATGCTGAGCAGTTC. Protein product: CASSQTGLYAEQF. The entire CDR3 protein is CASSQTGLYAEQFF.

A word on this clone: The gene names given are mouse names. This CDR3 is CASSQAQINYAEQFF. CDR3 bases read: TGTGCCAGCAGCCAAGCCCAAATTAACTATGCTGAGCAGTTC. The chain joins TRBV5 to TRBJ2-1; no firm D call. The read ends 1 residue shy of where the CDR3 ends; the end is completed using the germline J gene. V was shortened by 1 base and J by 0 bases, with 7 bases between the two germline ends. The CDR3 runs 15 residues. CDR1 and CDR2 (germline): LGHNA, YNLKQL (reference sequence).

Points on this clone: Gene and germline names: mouse. Coverage ceases 1 residue before the CDR3 finishes, and the germline J gene fills in the end. The rearrangement links TRBV13-2 to TRBJ1-1; 10 nucleotides agree with TRBD1. V gave up 3 bases and J gave up 0 bases; unmatched junction bases: 2. CDR1 is NNHNN, CDR2 SYGAGS, per germline (reference sequence). The CDR3 totals 15 residues. Here the CDR3 reads CASGGTGGPNTEVFF. The sequenced CDR3 bases are TGTGCCAGCGGTGGGACAGGGGGGCCAAACACAGAAGTCTTC.

Points on this clone: The genes are named according to mouse. From the germline J gene comes the end of the CDR3, since the read stops 1 residue before it. The V and J genes are TRBV13-2 and TRBJ2-5; TRBD2 matches at 8 bases. Trimming took 0 bases from V and 0 from J; bases not matched to a gene: 3. This CDR3 comprises 16 residues. The germline CDR1 and CDR2 sequences are NNHNN and SYGAGS (reference sequence). CDR3 bases read: TGTGCCAGCGGTGATGCACTGGGGGATAACCAAGACACCCAGTAC. Its translation: CASGDALGDNQDTQY. The CDR3, in full, reads CASGDALGDNQDTQYF.

Comment on this clone: Here the gene names and germline are mouse. The CDR3 end lies 1 residue beyond the end of the read and is filled in from the germline J gene. This chain joins TRBV13-2 and TRBJ2-5; TRBD2 matches at 10 bases. The CDR3 totals 14 residues. Germline assignment: CDR1 NNHNN and CDR2 SYGAGS (reference sequence). The V and J ends lost 6 bases and 1 base, in that order; junction bases with no gene match: 2. The CDR3 here is CASADWGDQDTQYF. CDR3 DNA, as far as it was read: TGTGCCAGCGCCGACTGGGGGGACCAAGACACCCAGTAC.

This clone showed up just a few times. Gene names refer to mouse genes. The read gets to within 1 residue of the CDR3 end, and the germline J gene fills in the rest. The chain recombines TRBV14 with TRBJ1-4; D is unresolved. V shed 2 bases and J shed 0 bases, with 5 bases lying between them. The germline V gene has CDR1 SGHDT and CDR2 FRDEAV. The CDR3 is made up of 14 amino acids. The CDR3 is CASSLGLSNERLFF. The sequenced part of the CDR3 DNA is TGTGCCAGCAGTTTAGGCCTTTCCAACGAAAGATTATTT.

In the case of this clone: Gene names and germline refer to mouse. The read ends 1 residue before the CDR3 terminus; that terminus is restored from the germline J gene. The chain links TRBV4 to TRBJ2-4, with 9 bases that match TRBD1. The germline V gene has CDR1 LGHDT and CDR2 YNNKQL (reference sequence). The CDR3 is made up of 16 amino acids. V gave up 3 bases and J gave up 1 base; unmatched junction bases: 5. The sequenced part of the CDR3 DNA is TGTGCCAGCAGCTATCACAGGGGGCGCGGTCAAAACACCTTGTAC. Residues: CASSYHRGRGQNTLY. The entire CDR3 reads CASSYHRGRGQNTLYF.